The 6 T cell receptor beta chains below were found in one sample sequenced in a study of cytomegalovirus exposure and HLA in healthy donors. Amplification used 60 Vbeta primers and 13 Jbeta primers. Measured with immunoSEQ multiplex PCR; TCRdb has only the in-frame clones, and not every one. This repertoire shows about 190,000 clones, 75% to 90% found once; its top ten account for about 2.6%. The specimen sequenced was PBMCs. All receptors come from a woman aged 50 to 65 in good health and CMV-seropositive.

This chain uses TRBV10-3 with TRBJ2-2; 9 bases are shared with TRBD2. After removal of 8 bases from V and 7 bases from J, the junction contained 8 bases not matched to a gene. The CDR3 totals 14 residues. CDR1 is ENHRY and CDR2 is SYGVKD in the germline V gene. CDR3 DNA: TGTGCCATCGCGGGGGGGGCCGAGAACGGGGAGCTGTTTTTT. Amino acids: CAIAGGAENGELFF.

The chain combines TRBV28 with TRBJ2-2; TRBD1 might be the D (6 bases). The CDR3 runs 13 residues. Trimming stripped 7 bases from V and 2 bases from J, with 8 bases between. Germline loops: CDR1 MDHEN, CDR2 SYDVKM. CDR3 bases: TGTGCCAGCATACAGGGTAACACCGGGGAGCTGTTTTTT. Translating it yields CASIQGNTGELFF.

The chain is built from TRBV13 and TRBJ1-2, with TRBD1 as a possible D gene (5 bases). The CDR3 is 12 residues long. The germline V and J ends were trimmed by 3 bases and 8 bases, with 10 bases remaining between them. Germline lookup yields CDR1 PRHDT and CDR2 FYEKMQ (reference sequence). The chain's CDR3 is CASSFGGVGYTF. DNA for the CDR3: TGTGCCAGCAGCTTTGGGGGGGTAGGCTACACCTTC.

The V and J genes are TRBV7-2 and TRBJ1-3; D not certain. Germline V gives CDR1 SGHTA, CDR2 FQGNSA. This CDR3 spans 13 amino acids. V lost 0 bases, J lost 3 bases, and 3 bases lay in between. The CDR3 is CASSLAYGNTIYF. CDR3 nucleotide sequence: TGTGCCAGCAGCTTAGCGTATGGAAACACCATATATTTT. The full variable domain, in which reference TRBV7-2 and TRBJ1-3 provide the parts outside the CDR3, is GAGVSQSPSNKVTEKGKDVELRCDPISGHTALYWYRQSLGQGLEFLIYFQGNSAPDKSGLPSDRFSAERTGGSVSTLTIQRTQQEDSAVYLCASSLAYGNTIYFGEGSWLTVV.

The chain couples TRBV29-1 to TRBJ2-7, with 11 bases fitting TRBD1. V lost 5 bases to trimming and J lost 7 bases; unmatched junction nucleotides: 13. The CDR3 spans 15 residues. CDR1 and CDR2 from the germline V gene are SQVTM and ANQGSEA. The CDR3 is CSVPSEGTGGMEQYF. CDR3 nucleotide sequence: TGCAGCGTTCCAAGTGAGGGGACAGGGGGTATGGAGCAGTACTTC.

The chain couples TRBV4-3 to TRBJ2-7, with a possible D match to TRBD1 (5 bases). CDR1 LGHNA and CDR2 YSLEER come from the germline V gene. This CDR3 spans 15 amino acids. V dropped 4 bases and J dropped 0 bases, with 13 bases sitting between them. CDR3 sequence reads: CASSLSSTGSYEQYF. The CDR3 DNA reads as TGCGCCAGCAGCCTCTCCTCCACAGGCTCCTACGAGCAGTACTTC.